A single sample is the source of the 24 T cell receptor beta chains below, sequenced in a study of blood T cell repertoires in COVID-19. Produced via immunoSEQ multiplex PCR; TCRdb's table is partial and in-frame only. The sample contains about 230,000 clones, 83% of which appear only once. The sequenced sample consisted of peripheral blood. The receptors originated from a woman aged 30 to 39 with COVID-19, enrolled during active disease.

CDR3 bases: TGCGCCAGCAGCCAAGGACTAGCGGGGGCCCTCACAGATACGCAGTATTTT. Translation: CASSQGLAGALTDTQYF. V is TRBV4-3 and J is TRBJ2-3; 12 bases map to TRBD2. Looked up from germline, CDR1 is LGHNA and CDR2 is YSLEER. J gave up 2 bases and V 1 base, and 4 bases lay outside the gene matches. This CDR3 region has 17 residues.

The chain couples TRBV5-1 to TRBJ2-7; 9 positions match TRBD2. Germline values: CDR1 SGHRS, CDR2 YFSETQ. V lost 1 base and J lost 0; bases outside the gene matches: 5. CDR3 length: 16 residues. CDR3: CASSLSTSGSSYEQYF. The CDR3, as DNA: TGCGCCAGCAGCTTGAGTACTAGCGGGTCCTCCTACGAGCAGTACTTC.

The chain carries TRBV7-2 and TRBJ1-3, with D maybe TRBD1 (6 bases). Germline V gives CDR1 SGHTA, CDR2 FQGNSA. V lost 1 base and J 0 bases, leaving 10 bases between the germline ends. The CDR3 sequence is 16 residues long. The CDR3 bases are TGTGCCAGCAGCTTAGGACAGGTTCGCTCTGGAAACACCATATATTTT. It specifies CASSLGQVRSGNTIYF.

The V call is TRBV6-1, the J call TRBJ2-2; D ambiguous. The CDR3 is 15 residues long. Trimming left V 2 bases short and J 2 bases short, with 9 bases between. The V gene's germline CDR1 is MNHNS and CDR2 SASEGT. The CDR3 DNA sequence: TGTGCCAGCAGTGAACTTACAGTTAACACCGGGGAGCTGTTTTTT. Residues: CASSELTVNTGELFF.

The chain uses TRBV4-1 and TRBJ2-5; TRBD1 agrees at 9 bases. Per the germline V gene, CDR1 is MGHRA and CDR2 is YSYEKL. The CDR3 is 18 amino acids. The V segment lost 3 bases and the J segment 6 bases; nucleotides outside the gene matches: 17. CDR3 residues: CASSHPSAGQGTKKTQYF. The CDR3 DNA sequence: TGCGCCAGCAGCCACCCGTCGGCGGGACAGGGTACCAAGAAGACCCAGTACTTC.

The chain is built from TRBV29-1 and TRBJ2-3; 13 nucleotides line up with TRBD2. Germline V gives CDR1 SQVTM, CDR2 ANQGSEA. The CDR3 covers 14 residues. V shed 6 bases, J shed 2 bases, and the junction held 2 bases outside the gene matches. CDR3 sequence (DNA): TGCAGCGTAGGGACTAGCGGGAACACAGATACGCAGTATTTT. Protein product: CSVGTSGNTDTQYF.

This clone occurred a few times. As DNA, the CDR3 is TGTGCCGGGGGCAGGGAAAGCAATCAGCCCCAGCATTTT. Translation gives CAGGRESNQPQHF. This chain connects TRBV6-5 to TRBJ1-5, with D perhaps TRBD1 (6 bases). From germline, CDR1 is MNHEY and CDR2 SVGAGI. V lost 11 bases to trimming and J lost 1 base, with 12 bases between them. CDR3 length: 13 amino acids.

The chain is built from TRBV5-4 and TRBJ2-3; possibly TRBD2 for D (6 bases). This CDR3 is built from 16 residues. V gave up 4 bases and J gave up 2 bases, with 17 bases separating them. Germline values: CDR1 SGHNT, CDR2 YYREEE (reference sequence). In DNA, the CDR3 is TGTGCCAGCAGCCCCGGGCCGGGAGTATTCACAGATACGCAGTATTTT. It codes for CASSPGPGVFTDTQYF.

This chain uses TRBV5-6 with TRBJ2-1; the D gene is possibly TRBD1 (5 bases). The ends were cut back, 5 bases at V and 0 bases at J, with 12 bases in the middle. This CDR3 region has 15 residues. CDR1 and CDR2 from the germline V gene are SGHDT and YYEEEE. The CDR3 region is CASRDTGSSYNEQFF. In DNA form, the CDR3 reads TGTGCCAGCAGGGACACAGGAAGCTCCTACAATGAGCAGTTCTTC.

This chain uses TRBV19 with TRBJ1-6; no clear D. The length of the CDR3 is 14 residues. V lost 8 bases to trimming and J lost 0 bases, with 8 bases between them. Germline CDR1 reads LNHDA; CDR2 reads SQIVND (reference sequence). CDR3 sequence: CASVGSSYNSPLHF. DNA for the CDR3: TGTGCCAGTGTTGGTAGCTCCTATAATTCACCCCTCCACTTT.

The V gene is TRBV6-2 or TRBV6-3, the J gene TRBJ1-2, with D possibly being TRBD1 (6 bases). The V gene's germline CDR1 is MNHEY and CDR2 SVGEGT. The V end was cut by 3 bases, the J end by 2 bases, with 16 bases between. This CDR3 contains 16 residues. CDR3 residues: CASSYQLSRGNYGYTF. CDR3 DNA: TGTGCCAGCAGTTATCAACTTTCAAGGGGGAACTATGGCTACACCTTC.

This sequence joins TRBV20-1 and TRBJ1-1, with D uncertain. The germline V and J ends were trimmed by 3 bases and 1 base, with 12 bases remaining between them. The germline CDR1 and CDR2 sequences are DFQATT and SNEGSKA (reference sequence). The CDR3 spans 14 residues. The CDR3 coding sequence is TGCAGTGCTAGTTTGAGGCCAGCGAACACTGAAGCTTTCTTT. Protein: CSASLRPANTEAFF.

J is TRBJ1-4 and V is TRBV11-2; tentative D call: TRBD1 (5 bases). The CDR3 length is 13 residues. Trimming left V 10 bases short and J 5 bases short, with 14 bases between. In germline, CDR1 is SGHAT, CDR2 FQNNGV. The CDR3 is CATSSGGNEKLFF. Here the CDR3 DNA reads TGTGCCACTAGCTCGGGGGGGAATGAAAAACTGTTTTTT.

The chain links TRBV28 to TRBJ2-1, with a tentative D call TRBD2 (6 bases). CDR3 length equals 14 residues. Germline V gene sequence: CDR1 MDHEN, CDR2 SYDVKM. V was shortened by 5 bases and J by 7 bases, with 15 bases between the two germline ends. This CDR3 reads CASSHPGVTNEQFF. CDR3 DNA: TGTGCCAGCAGTCATCCGGGGGTGACGAATGAGCAGTTCTTC.

The CDR3 spells CASSSPGGSHSPLHF. CDR3 DNA: TGTGCCAGCAGTTCCCCAGGGGGAAGTCATTCACCCCTCCACTTT. The chain is built from TRBV6-5 and TRBJ1-6; TRBD1 aligns across 7 bases. The ends lost 4 bases at V and 8 bases at J; junction bases unmatched: 8. CDR1 and CDR2 from the germline V gene are MNHEY and SVGAGI. The CDR3 length is 15 residues.

The sample holds one count of this clone. The chain has TRBV5-1 and TRBJ2-3; 7 nucleotides match TRBD2. Germline trimming cut 6 bases from V and 0 bases from J; bases unmatched to any gene: 10. CDR1 is SGHRS, CDR2 YFSETQ, per germline. The CDR3 length is 16 residues. The CDR3: CASTLPAGLSTDTQYF. The CDR3 DNA reads TGCGCCAGCACCTTACCAGCGGGATTAAGCACAGATACGCAGTATTTT.

The genes are TRBV7-9 and TRBJ2-7; TRBD1 matches at 9 bases. V dropped 6 bases and J dropped 2; count of bases not matched to a gene: 2. The length of the CDR3 is 13 residues. Germline V gene sequence: CDR1 SEHNR, CDR2 FQNEAQ (reference sequence). The chain's CDR3 is CASSGQGTYEQYF. The CDR3 DNA reads TGTGCCAGCAGTGGACAGGGGACCTACGAGCAGTACTTC.

V gene TRBV2 combines with J gene TRBJ1-2; TRBD1 matches 10 bases. Unmatched junction bases numbered 4, after V lost 6 bases and J lost 9 bases. Germline V lookup: CDR1 SNHLY, CDR2 FYNNEI. The CDR3 has 12 amino acids. This CDR3 is CASSDRGRSYTF. As DNA, the CDR3 is TGTGCCAGCAGCGACAGGGGGCGAAGCTACACCTTC.

The chain is built from TRBV7-2 and TRBJ2-7; D is uncertain. Trimming shortened V by 1 base and J by 4 bases, and 11 bases separated the two germline ends. The germline gives CDR1 SGHTA, CDR2 FQGNSA. CDR3 length: 14 amino acids. Written as DNA, the CDR3 is TGTGCCAGCAGCTTAGGTGGGCCCACTTACGAGCAGTACTTC. It specifies CASSLGGPTYEQYF.

This clone was seen a handful of times. The chain has TRBV19 and TRBJ2-5; a weak D match, TRBD2 (5 bases). The V gene lost 3 bases and the J gene lost 4 bases, with 9 bases spanning the gap. This CDR3 has 13 residues. Germline V gene sequence: CDR1 LNHDA, CDR2 SQIVND (reference sequence). The CDR3 DNA reads as TGTGCCAGTAGTATTGCCGGACTAGAGACCCAGTACTTC. Encoded protein: CASSIAGLETQYF.

The rearrangement uses TRBV19 and TRBJ1-5; possible D gene TRBD1, 5 bases. Trimming cost V 6 bases and J 3 bases, with 9 bases left between them. The CDR3 spans 13 residues. Looked up from germline, CDR1 is LNHDA and CDR2 is SQIVND (reference sequence). CDR3 sequence reads: CASSRDPNQPQHF. CDR3 DNA: TGTGCCAGTAGCAGGGATCCCAATCAGCCCCAGCATTTT.

This clone was counted only a few times. Additional DNA sequences in this sample encode the identical CDR3. The gene calls are TRBV4-3 and TRBJ1-5, with D uncertain. Germline values: CDR1 LGHNA, CDR2 YSLEER. Deletions cut 0 bases from V and 5 bases from J, with 11 bases between. This CDR3 comprises 15 residues. As DNA, the CDR3 is TGCGCCAGCAGCCAAGACAGGTCCTCCTATCAGCCCCAGCATTTT. It codes for CASSQDRSSYQPQHF.

The genes are TRBV5-5 and TRBJ1-2; 7 positions agree with TRBD1. Germline V CDR1 and CDR2: SGHKS, YYEKEE (reference sequence). J gave up 3 bases and V 4 bases, and 3 bases lay outside the gene matches. This CDR3 contains 13 residues. This CDR3 reads CASSAGTDYGYTF. The CDR3 DNA follows: TGTGCCAGCAGCGCCGGGACAGACTATGGCTACACCTTC.

The chain combines TRBV4-3 with TRBJ2-2; tentatively, D is TRBD2 (5 bases). The V gene lost 0 bases and the J gene lost 0 bases, with 11 bases spanning the gap. The germline CDR1 and CDR2 sequences are LGHNA and YSLEER. The CDR3 has 17 amino acids. CDR3 protein: CASSQDQSSPNTGELFF. For the CDR3, the DNA is TGCGCCAGCAGCCAAGATCAGTCTAGCCCGAACACCGGGGAGCTGTTTTTT.